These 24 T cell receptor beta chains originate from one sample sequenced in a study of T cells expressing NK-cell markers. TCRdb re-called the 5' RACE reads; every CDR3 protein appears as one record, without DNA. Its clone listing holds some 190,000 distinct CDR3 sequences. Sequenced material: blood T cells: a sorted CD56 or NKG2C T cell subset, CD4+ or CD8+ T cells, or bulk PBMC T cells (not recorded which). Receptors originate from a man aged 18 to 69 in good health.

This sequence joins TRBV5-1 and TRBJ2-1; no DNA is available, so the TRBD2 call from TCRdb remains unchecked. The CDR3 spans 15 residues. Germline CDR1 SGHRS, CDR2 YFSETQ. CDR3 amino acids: CASSLVAGGYNEQFF.

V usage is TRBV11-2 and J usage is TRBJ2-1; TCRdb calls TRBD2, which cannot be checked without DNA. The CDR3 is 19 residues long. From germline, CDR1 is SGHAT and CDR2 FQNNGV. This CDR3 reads CASSSGTSGIIESYNEQFF.

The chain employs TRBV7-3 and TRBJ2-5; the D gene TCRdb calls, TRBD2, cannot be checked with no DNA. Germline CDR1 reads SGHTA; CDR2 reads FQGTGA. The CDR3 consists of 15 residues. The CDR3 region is CASSPSGAAGETQYF.

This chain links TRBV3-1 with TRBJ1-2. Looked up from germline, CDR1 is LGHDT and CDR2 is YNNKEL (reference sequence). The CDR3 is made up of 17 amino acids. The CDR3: CASSPTYRRVGSYGYTF.

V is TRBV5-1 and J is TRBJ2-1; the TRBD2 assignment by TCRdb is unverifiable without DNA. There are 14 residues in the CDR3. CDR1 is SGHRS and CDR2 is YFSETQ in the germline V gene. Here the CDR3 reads CASRLRGGNNEQFF.

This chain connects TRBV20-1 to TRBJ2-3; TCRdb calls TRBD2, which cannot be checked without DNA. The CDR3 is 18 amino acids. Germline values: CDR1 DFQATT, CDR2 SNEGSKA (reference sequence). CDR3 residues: CSADWTSGGPKGTDTQYF.

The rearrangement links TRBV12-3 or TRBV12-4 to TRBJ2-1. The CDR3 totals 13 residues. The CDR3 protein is CASSLGIYNEQFF.

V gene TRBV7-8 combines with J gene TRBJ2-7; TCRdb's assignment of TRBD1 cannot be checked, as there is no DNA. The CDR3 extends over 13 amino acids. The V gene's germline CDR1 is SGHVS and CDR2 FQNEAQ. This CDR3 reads CASSLFDSYEQYF.

The CDR3: CASSLWARGGLGEQFF. The J gene is TRBJ2-1, the V gene TRBV27; TCRdb selects TRBD2, and the lack of DNA leaves this call unchecked. Germline V CDR1 and CDR2: MNHEY, SMNVEV (reference sequence). The CDR3 runs to 16 residues.

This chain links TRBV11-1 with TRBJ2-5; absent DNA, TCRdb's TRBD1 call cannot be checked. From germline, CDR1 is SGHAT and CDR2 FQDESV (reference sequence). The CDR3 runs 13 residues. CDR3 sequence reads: CASSSGLGETQYF.

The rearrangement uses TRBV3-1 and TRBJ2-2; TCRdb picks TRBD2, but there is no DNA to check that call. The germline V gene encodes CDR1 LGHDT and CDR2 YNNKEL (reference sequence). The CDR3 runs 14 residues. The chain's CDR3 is CASSHAGNTGELFF.

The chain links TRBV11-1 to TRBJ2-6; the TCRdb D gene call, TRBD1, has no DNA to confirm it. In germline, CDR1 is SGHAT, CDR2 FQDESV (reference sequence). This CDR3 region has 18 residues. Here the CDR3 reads CASSVRQGAWSGANVLTF.

The CDR3 is CASRGEIGELFF. This rearrangement joins TRBV6-4 to TRBJ2-2; TCRdb outputs TRBD1, but without DNA this stays unchecked. Germline assignment: CDR1 MRHNA and CDR2 SNTAGT. The CDR3 length is 12 residues.

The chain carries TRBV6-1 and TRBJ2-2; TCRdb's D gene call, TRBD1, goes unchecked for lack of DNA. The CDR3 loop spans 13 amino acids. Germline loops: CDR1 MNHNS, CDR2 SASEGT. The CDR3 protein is CASSWDDTGELFF.

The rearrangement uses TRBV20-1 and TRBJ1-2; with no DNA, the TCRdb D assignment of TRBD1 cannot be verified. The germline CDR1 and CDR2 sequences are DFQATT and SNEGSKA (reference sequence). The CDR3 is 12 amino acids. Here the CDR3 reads CSAPRGDYGYTF.

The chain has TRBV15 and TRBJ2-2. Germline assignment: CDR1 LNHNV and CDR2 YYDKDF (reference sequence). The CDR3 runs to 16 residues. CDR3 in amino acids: CATSRDRQTNTGELFF.

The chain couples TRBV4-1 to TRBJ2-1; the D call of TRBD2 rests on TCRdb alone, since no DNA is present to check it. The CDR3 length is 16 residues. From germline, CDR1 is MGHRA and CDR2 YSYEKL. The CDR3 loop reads CASSQLGTSSYNEQFF.

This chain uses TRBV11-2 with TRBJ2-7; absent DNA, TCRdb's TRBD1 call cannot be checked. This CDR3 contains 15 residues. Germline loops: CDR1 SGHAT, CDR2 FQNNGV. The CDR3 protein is CASSLFNRATYEQYF.

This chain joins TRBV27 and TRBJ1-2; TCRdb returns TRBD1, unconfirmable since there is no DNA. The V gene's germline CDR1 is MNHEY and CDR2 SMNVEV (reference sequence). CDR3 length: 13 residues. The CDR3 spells CASSYGQGGGYTF.

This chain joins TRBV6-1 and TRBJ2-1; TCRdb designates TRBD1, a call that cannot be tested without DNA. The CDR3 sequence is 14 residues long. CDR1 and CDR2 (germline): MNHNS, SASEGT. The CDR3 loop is CASSDRQLYNEQFF.

CDR3 sequence: CASSQAGGETQYF. V is TRBV7-9 and J is TRBJ2-5; without DNA, the TCRdb call of TRBD2 cannot be checked. CDR1 SEHNR and CDR2 FQNEAQ come from the germline V gene (reference sequence). This CDR3 contains 13 residues.

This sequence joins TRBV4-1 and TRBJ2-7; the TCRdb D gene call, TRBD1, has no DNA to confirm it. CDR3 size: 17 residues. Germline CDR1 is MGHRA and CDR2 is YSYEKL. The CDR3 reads CASRPTQKPGTAYEQYF.

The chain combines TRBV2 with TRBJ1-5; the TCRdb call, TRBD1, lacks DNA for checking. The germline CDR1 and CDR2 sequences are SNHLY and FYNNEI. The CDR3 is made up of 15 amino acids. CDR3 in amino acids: CASSRTEDGNQPQHF.

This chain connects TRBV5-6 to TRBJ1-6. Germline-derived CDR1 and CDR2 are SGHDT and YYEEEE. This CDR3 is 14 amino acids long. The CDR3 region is CASSLSGYNSPLHF.